This T cell receptor (beta chain) originates from a study of blood T cell repertoires in COVID-19. Study background: Donors in the United States, Italy and Spain gave samples during acute or convalescent COVID-19. T cells, B-cell-depleted T cells, or PBMCs supplied cDNA or gDNA.

Original handling: Reference gene primer amplification in the assay estimated nucleated cell counts. Clones were read by immunoSEQ multiplex PCR, and TCRdb kept only the in-frame ones, dropping some. V and J calls and clone size are as listed in that table; D and trimming were resolved from the DNA. The sample lists 130,000 or so clones, around 84% seen once, with 2.4% in the top ten. This CDR3 is built from 17 residues. V trimming: 5 bases; J trimming: 2 bases; junction bases outside the gene matches: 11. Germline values: CDR1 SNHLY, CDR2 FYNNEI. Categorization into cohorts depended on clinical history that participants reported.

The clonotype was recovered from a man between 35 and 55 years old with acute COVID-19. The V gene is TRBV2, the J gene TRBJ2-1, with 8 bases fitting TRBD2. The specimen was PBMCs or T cells enriched from blood (not recorded which). The CDR3 DNA reads TGTGCCAGCAGTTTTAGGGCTAGCGGGCCCACCTACAATGAGCAGTTCTTC. Encoded protein: CASSFRASGPTYNEQFF.